Listed here are 22 T cell receptor beta chains from one sample, sequenced in a study of post-analysis software for immune sequencing data. Study-level findings and limits: Five TRBV segments (TRBV5-6, TRBV5-1 and TRBV20-1 among them) occurred more frequently in patients than in controls.

Presence of unique molecular identifiers characterized the TCR beta cDNA libraries. Using its own MiXCR run on the PCR reads, TCRdb lists one record per CDR3 protein. Of roughly 400,000 distinct CDR3 sequences in the sample, approximately 39% were seen once. Their antigens remain unidentified. The specimen sequenced was blood. The receptors stem from a girl under 10 years old with multiple sclerosis.

This clonotype showed up just a few times. This chain connects TRBV28 to TRBJ1-1; D is uncertain. The V gene's germline CDR1 is MDHEN and CDR2 SYDVKM. The CDR3 contains 13 residues. V lost 8 bases and J lost 2, with 12 bases in between. The CDR3: CASQQTINTEAFF. The CDR3 DNA reads TGTGCCAGCCAACAGACCATAAACACTGAAGCTTTCTTT.

This sequence joins TRBV5-1 and TRBJ2-7, with D unclear. The length of the CDR3 is 15 residues. Trimming removed 8 bases from V and 3 bases from J, with 21 bases in between. CDR1 and CDR2 (germline): SGHRS, YFSETQ. This chain's CDR3 is CASSPDGYGDYEQYF. The CDR3 coding sequence is TGCGCCAGTAGCCCCGACGGCTATGGTGACTACGAGCAGTACTTC. The entire variable domain, with the rest obtained from reference TRBV5-1 and TRBJ2-7, is as follows: KAGVTQTPRYLIKTRGQQVTLSCSPISGHRSVSWYQQTPGQGLQFLFEYFSETQRNKGNFPGRFSGRQFSNSRSEMNVSTLELGDSALYLCASSPDGYGDYEQYFGPGTRLTVT.

The chain uses TRBV4-1 and TRBJ2-3; 8 bases are shared with TRBD2. The CDR3 is 17 residues long. Germline V CDR1 and CDR2: MGHRA, YSYEKL. The trim removed 0 bases at V and 5 bases at J, leaving 10 bases unmatched. CDR3 amino acids: CASSQDRAAGAGDTQYF. Written as DNA, the CDR3 is TGCGCCAGCAGCCAAGATAGGGCAGCGGGAGCGGGAGATACGCAGTATTTT.

V gene TRBV20-1 combines with J gene TRBJ2-7, with D perhaps TRBD1 or TRBD2 (6 bases each). V dropped 0 bases and J dropped 3 bases, with 12 bases sitting between them. CDR1 and CDR2 (germline): DFQATT, SNEGSKA (reference sequence). There are 14 residues in the CDR3. The chain's CDR3 is CSAREGGRNYEQYF. The CDR3 bases are TGCAGTGCTAGAGAGGGGGGCAGAAACTACGAGCAGTACTTC.

V is TRBV29-1 and J is TRBJ2-7; maybe TRBD2 (5 bases). The CDR3 spans 14 residues. Germline V gives CDR1 SQVTM, CDR2 ANQGSEA. V was cut by 6 bases and J by 3 bases, with 18 bases left in between. This CDR3 is CSVHRAEAFYEQYF. The CDR3 bases are TGCAGCGTGCACCGAGCGGAAGCTTTCTACGAGCAGTACTTC.

This clonotype was seen a few times. The rearrangement joins TRBV6-5 to TRBJ2-5; D might be TRBD1 or TRBD2, each matching 5 bases. Trimming took 7 bases from V and 0 from J, leaving 12 bases between them. This CDR3 contains 14 residues. Germline CDR1 reads MNHEY; CDR2 reads SVGAGI. As DNA, the CDR3 is TGTGCCAGCACCCTGGGACCGAACCAAGAGACCCAGTACTTC. Amino acids: CASTLGPNQETQYF.

This chain uses TRBV5-1 with TRBJ1-2, with a possible D match to TRBD1 (6 bases). The CDR3 is 14 amino acids. Germline CDR1 and CDR2: SGHRS and YFSETQ. V gave up 2 bases and J gave up 6 bases, with 14 bases separating them. The CDR3 region is CASSFTGSLNGYTF. CDR3 sequence (DNA): TGCGCCAGCAGCTTCACAGGGTCCCTTAATGGCTACACCTTC.

V is TRBV30 and J is TRBJ1-1, with a possible D match to TRBD1 (5 bases). Trimming stripped 0 bases from V and 10 bases from J, with 18 bases between. CDR3 length: 14 amino acids. The germline V gene has CDR1 GTSNPN and CDR2 SVGIG (reference sequence). DNA of the CDR3: TGTGCCTGGAGTGTAAGTGGAACTGGGAGGGGAGCTTTCTTT. Translation gives CAWSVSGTGRGAFF.

The rearrangement links TRBV2 to TRBJ1-2; a possible D gene is TRBD1 (5 bases). Trimming removed 6 bases at V and 10 bases at J, with 18 bases between. Germline values: CDR1 SNHLY, CDR2 FYNNEI. The length of the CDR3 is 13 residues. The CDR3 sequence: CASRPDTSGDYTF. Written as DNA, the CDR3 is TGTGCCAGCAGACCGGACACATCAGGAGACTACACCTTC.

This clonotype was seen just once. The chain recombines TRBV20-1 with TRBJ1-1, with 8 positions matching TRBD1. The CDR3 runs to 15 residues. J was trimmed by 0 bases and V by 3 bases; bases with no gene match: 6. The germline CDR1 and CDR2 sequences are DFQATT and SNEGSKA (reference sequence). CDR3 sequence (DNA): TGCAGTGCTAGCAGGGGGCCGACGATGAACACTGAAGCTTTCTTT. Translation gives CSASRGPTMNTEAFF.

The chain employs TRBV28 and TRBJ1-1; 12 positions agree with TRBD1. This CDR3 is 14 amino acids long. V lost 8 bases and J lost 4; bases outside the gene matches: 5. CDR1 is MDHEN and CDR2 is SYDVKM in the germline V gene. The CDR3 DNA sequence: TGTGCCAGCGGGACAGGGGGCTTGGGCACTGAAGCTTTCTTT. Its protein product is CASGTGGLGTEAFF.

This chain links TRBV29-1 with TRBJ2-7; 10 bases map to TRBD2. Germline lookup yields CDR1 SQVTM and CDR2 ANQGSEA. There are 13 residues in the CDR3. J lost 7 bases, V lost 7 bases, and 10 bases had no gene match. The CDR3 coding sequence is TGCAGCGCGTCAGCGGGGGGGAACAATGAGCAGTACTTC. Translation gives CSASAGGNNEQYF.

The chain uses TRBV6-5 and TRBJ2-1, with 8 bases fitting TRBD1. Trimming cost V 5 bases and J 3 bases; bases outside gene matches: 6. Germline assignment: CDR1 MNHEY and CDR2 SVGAGI. CDR3 size: 15 residues. The CDR3 reads CASSPQGVNYNEQFF. The CDR3 bases are TGTGCCAGCAGTCCACAGGGGGTAAACTACAATGAGCAGTTCTTC.

The chain has TRBV7-2 and TRBJ1-2; D call uncertain. Germline CDR1 and CDR2: SGHTA and FQGNSA. The V end lost 10 bases, the J end lost 1 base, and 19 bases lay between the germline ends. CDR3 length: 15 residues. The CDR3, as DNA: TGTGCCACCACACCCAGCGGAGCGTATAACTATGGCTACACCTTC. Translating it yields CATTPSGAYNYGYTF.

V is TRBV20-1 and J is TRBJ2-5, with TRBD2 identical over 10 bases. CDR1 is DFQATT and CDR2 is SNEGSKA in the germline V gene (reference sequence). J gave up 11 bases and V 2 bases, and 11 bases lay outside the gene matches. The CDR3 spans 14 residues. This CDR3 is CSARWTSGNNEQYF. CDR3 bases: TGCAGTGCTAGATGGACTAGCGGAAACAATGAGCAGTACTTC.

V is TRBV5-1 and J is TRBJ1-1, with D unresolved. Germline assignment: CDR1 SGHRS and CDR2 YFSETQ. Deletions cut 1 base from V and 6 bases from J, with 10 bases between. This CDR3 spans 13 amino acids. The CDR3 nucleotides read TGCGCCAGCAGCTTGAAGTTAACCTCTGAAGCTTTCTTT. Amino acids: CASSLKLTSEAFF.

CDR3 protein: CASRQTGTGLYEQYF. CDR3 DNA: TGTGCCAGCAGGCAAACCGGGACAGGGCTCTACGAGCAGTACTTC. The chain has TRBV28 and TRBJ2-7, with 9 nucleotides matching TRBD1. Germline V gives CDR1 MDHEN, CDR2 SYDVKM. V was clipped by 6 bases and J by 3 bases; unmatched bases: 9. The CDR3 consists of 15 residues. Using reference TRBV28 and TRBJ2-7 for the parts outside the CDR3, the full variable domain is DVKVTQSSRYLVKRTGEKVFLECVQDMDHENMFWYRQDPGLGLRLIYFSYDVKMKEKGDIPEGYSVSREKKERFSLILESASTNQTSMYLCASRQTGTGLYEQYFGPGTRLTVT.

V is TRBV4-1 and J is TRBJ2-3, with no clear D. The CDR3 has 15 amino acids. Germline V gene data show CDR1 as MGHRA and CDR2 as YSYEKL. Deletions cut 0 bases from V and 2 bases from J, with 9 bases between. CDR3 residues: CASSQEVRTTDTQYF. The CDR3 nucleotides are TGCGCCAGCAGCCAAGAGGTGCGGACCACAGATACGCAGTATTTT.

The rearrangement joins TRBV7-3 to TRBJ1-1; 7 nucleotides agree with TRBD1. The junction had 5 bases not matched to a gene; V was cut back by 5 bases and J by 5 bases. The CDR3 runs to 13 residues. Per germline, CDR1 SGHTA and CDR2 FQGTGA. The CDR3 loop is CASSQQGWTEAFF. DNA for the CDR3: TGTGCCAGCAGCCAACAGGGGTGGACTGAAGCTTTCTTT.

This clonotype was recorded a few times. The V gene is TRBV5-1, the J gene TRBJ2-5; 9 positions agree with TRBD2. Germline V gene sequence: CDR1 SGHRS, CDR2 YFSETQ. With V trimmed by 1 base and J by 4 bases, 17 bases remained unmatched. The CDR3 is 19 residues long. The CDR3 protein is CASSLRLGIAGDSGETQYF. CDR3 sequence (DNA): TGCGCCAGCAGCTTGAGGTTGGGAATAGCGGGGGATTCCGGAGAGACCCAGTACTTC.

J is TRBJ2-3 and V is TRBV5-1, with D perhaps TRBD2 (5 bases). Germline lookup yields CDR1 SGHRS and CDR2 YFSETQ. The CDR3 spans 15 residues. Deletions cut 4 bases from V and 0 bases from J, with 12 bases between. The CDR3 DNA sequence: TGCGCCAGCAGCCCGGAGGCAGTTAGCACAGATACGCAGTATTTT. Amino acid sequence: CASSPEAVSTDTQYF.

The table lists this clonotype with a few counts. This chain links TRBV20-1 with TRBJ1-1, with D possibly being TRBD1 (6 bases). The CDR3 totals 12 residues. Trimming stripped 6 bases from V and 1 base from J, with 9 bases between. The germline V gene encodes CDR1 DFQATT and CDR2 SNEGSKA (reference sequence). The CDR3 region has the DNA TGCAGTGCGAAACAGGGGAACACTGAAGCTTTCTTT. The encoded protein is CSAKQGNTEAFF.